This TCR beta chain was found in a study of T cell responses to AZD1222 COVID-19 vaccine. Study findings and constraints: Spike-specific TCR breadth and depth were elevated following two AZD1222 doses. Repertoires in all cases were sampled only once the peak T cell response had passed. A reported finding is that nearly half of spike-specific TCRs target unmutated variant regions.

Germline CDR1 LNHDA, CDR2 SQIVND (reference sequence). The V end lost 3 bases, the J end lost 2 bases, and 11 bases lay between the germline ends. The CDR3 totals 15 residues. Assay used: immunoSEQ multiplex PCR; TCRdb lists only in-frame clones, some missing. The sample has roughly 67,000 clones; about 89% are singletons. Concerning this clone: What it binds is not known.

The TCR sequence derives from an adult who received the AZD1222 COVID-19 vaccine. The chain has TRBV19 and TRBJ1-5, with D perhaps TRBD1 (6 bases). Sequences were derived from peripheral blood, sampled 28 days after the second AZD1222 dose. The CDR3 DNA reads as TGTGCCAGTAGTATCGATGCAGGGGGCAATCAGCCCCAGCATTTT. It is translated as CASSIDAGGNQPQHF.